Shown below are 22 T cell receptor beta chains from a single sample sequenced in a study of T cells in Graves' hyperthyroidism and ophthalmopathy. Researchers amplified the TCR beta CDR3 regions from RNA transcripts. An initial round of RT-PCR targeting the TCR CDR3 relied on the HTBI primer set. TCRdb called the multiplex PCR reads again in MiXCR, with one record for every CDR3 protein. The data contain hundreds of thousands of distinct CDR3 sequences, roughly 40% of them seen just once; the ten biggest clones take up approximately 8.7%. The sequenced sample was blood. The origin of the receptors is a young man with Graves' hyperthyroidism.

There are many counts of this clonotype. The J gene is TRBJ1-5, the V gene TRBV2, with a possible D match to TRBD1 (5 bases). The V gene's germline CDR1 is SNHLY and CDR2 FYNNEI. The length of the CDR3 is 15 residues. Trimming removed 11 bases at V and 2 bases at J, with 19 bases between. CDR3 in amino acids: CAARGGAGGNQPQHF. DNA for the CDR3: TGTGCCGCACGTGGAGGGGCCGGGGGCAATCAGCCCCAGCATTTT.

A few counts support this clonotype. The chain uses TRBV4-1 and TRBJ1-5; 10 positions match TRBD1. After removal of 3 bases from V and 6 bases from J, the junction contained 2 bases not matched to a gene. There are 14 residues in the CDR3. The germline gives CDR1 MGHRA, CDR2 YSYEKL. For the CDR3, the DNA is TGCGCCAGCAGCCAGGGGGACAGGGGTCAGCCCCAGCATTTT. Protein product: CASSQGDRGQPQHF.

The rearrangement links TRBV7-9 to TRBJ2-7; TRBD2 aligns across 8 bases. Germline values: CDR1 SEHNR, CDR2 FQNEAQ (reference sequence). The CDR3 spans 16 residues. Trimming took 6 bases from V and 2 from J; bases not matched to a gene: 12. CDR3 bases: TGTGCCAGCAGTTCCGGACTAGCCCTAAACCCCTACGAGCAGTACTTC. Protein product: CASSSGLALNPYEQYF. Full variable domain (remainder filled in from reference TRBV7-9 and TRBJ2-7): DTGVSQNPRHKITKRGQNVTFRCDPISEHNRLYWYRQTLGQGPEFLTYFQNEAQLEKSRLLSDRFSAERPKGSFSTLEIQRTEQGDSAMYLCASSSGLALNPYEQYFGPGTRLTVT.

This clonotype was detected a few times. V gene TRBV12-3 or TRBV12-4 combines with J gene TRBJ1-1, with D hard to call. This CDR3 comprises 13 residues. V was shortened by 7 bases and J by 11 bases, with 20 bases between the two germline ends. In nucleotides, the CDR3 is TGTGCCAGCAACTATAGGGTGGGTGGAACTGCTTTCTTT. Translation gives CASNYRVGGTAFF.

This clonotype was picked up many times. Written as DNA, the CDR3 is TGCAGCGTTGAAGATCGACTGCAAGAGACCCAGTACTTC. Translation: CSVEDRLQETQYF. The gene calls are TRBV29-1 and TRBJ2-5; D not certain. This CDR3 comprises 13 residues. The ends were cut back, 0 bases at V and 2 bases at J, with 7 bases in the middle. Germline CDR1 SQVTM, CDR2 ANQGSEA. Filled out from reference TRBV29-1 and TRBJ2-5, the complete variable domain reads SAVISQKPSRDICQRGTSLTIQCQVDSQVTMMFWYRQQPGQSLTLIATANQGSEATYESGFVIDKFPISRPNLTFSTLTVSNMSPEDSSIYLCSVEDRLQETQYFGPGTRLLVL.

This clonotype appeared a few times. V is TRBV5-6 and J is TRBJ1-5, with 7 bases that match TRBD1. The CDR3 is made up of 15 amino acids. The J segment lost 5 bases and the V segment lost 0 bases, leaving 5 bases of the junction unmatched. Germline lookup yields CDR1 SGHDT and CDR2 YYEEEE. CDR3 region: CASSLAGQSYQPQHF. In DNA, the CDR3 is TGTGCCAGCAGCTTGGCGGGACAGAGCTATCAGCCCCAGCATTTT. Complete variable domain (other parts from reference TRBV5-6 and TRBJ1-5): DAGVTQSPTHLIKTRGQQVTLRCSPKSGHDTVSWYQQALGQGPQFIFQYYEEEERQRGNFPDRFSGHQFPNYSSELNVNALLLGDSALYLCASSLAGQSYQPQHFGDGTRLSIL.

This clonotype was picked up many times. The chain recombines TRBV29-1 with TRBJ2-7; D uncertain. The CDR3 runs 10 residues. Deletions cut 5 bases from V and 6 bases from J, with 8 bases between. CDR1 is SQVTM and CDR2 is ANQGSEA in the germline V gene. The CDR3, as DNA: TGCAGCGTTTTCGGTGGCGAGCAGTACTTC. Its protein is CSVFGGEQYF.

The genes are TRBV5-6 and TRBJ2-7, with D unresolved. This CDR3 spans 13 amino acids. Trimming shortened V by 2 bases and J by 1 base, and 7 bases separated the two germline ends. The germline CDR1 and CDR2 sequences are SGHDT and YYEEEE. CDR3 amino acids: CASSFEVSYEQYF. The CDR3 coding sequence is TGTGCCAGCAGCTTCGAGGTGTCCTACGAGCAGTACTTC. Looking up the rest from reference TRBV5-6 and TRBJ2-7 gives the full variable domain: DAGVTQSPTHLIKTRGQQVTLRCSPKSGHDTVSWYQQALGQGPQFIFQYYEEEERQRGNFPDRFSGHQFPNYSSELNVNALLLGDSALYLCASSFEVSYEQYFGPGTRLTVT.

The CDR3 DNA is TGTGCCAGCAGCTTAGCCAGCCAGGGTCTCTACGAGCAGTACTTC. It specifies CASSLASQGLYEQYF. The chain uses TRBV7-3 and TRBJ2-7; maybe TRBD1 (5 bases). Trimming took off 2 bases at V and 3 bases at J, with 14 bases between the two ends. The CDR3 has 15 residues. Germline V CDR1 and CDR2: SGHTA, FQGTGA.

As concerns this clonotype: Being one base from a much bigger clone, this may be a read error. This chain's CDR3 is CSVVTQYF. The CDR3, as DNA: TGCAGCGTTGTGACCCAGTACTTC. This rearrangement joins TRBV29-1 to TRBJ2-5; the D is unclear. V lost 4 bases and J 7 bases, leaving 1 base between the germline ends. Per the germline V gene, CDR1 is SQVTM and CDR2 is ANQGSEA. The CDR3 extends over 8 amino acids.

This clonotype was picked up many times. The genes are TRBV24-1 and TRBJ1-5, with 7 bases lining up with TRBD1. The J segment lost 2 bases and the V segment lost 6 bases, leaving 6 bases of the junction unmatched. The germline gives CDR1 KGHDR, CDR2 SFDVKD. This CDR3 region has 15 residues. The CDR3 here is CATSHRGVGNQPQHF. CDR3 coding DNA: TGTGCCACCAGTCACAGGGGTGTCGGCAATCAGCCCCAGCATTTT.

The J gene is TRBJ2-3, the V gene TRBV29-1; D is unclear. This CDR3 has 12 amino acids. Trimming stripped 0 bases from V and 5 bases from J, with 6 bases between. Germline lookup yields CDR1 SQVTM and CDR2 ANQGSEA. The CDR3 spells CSVEEQRDTQYF. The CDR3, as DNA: TGCAGCGTTGAAGAACAGCGAGATACGCAGTATTTT.

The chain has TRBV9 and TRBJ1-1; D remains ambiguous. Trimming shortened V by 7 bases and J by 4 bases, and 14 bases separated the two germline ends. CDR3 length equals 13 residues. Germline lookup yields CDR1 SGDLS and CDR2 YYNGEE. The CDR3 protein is CASSPFGSTEAFF. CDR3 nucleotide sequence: TGTGCCAGCTCACCATTCGGGAGCACTGAAGCTTTCTTT.

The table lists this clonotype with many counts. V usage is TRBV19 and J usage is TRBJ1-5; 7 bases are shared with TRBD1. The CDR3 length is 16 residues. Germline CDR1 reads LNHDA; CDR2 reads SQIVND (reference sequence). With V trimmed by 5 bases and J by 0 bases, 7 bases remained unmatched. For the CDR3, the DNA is TGTGCCAGTAGTGTCCTCAGGGGGGCTAGCAATCAGCCCCAGCATTTT. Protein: CASSVLRGASNQPQHF. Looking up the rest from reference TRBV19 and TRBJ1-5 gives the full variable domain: DGGITQSPKYLFRKEGQNVTLSCEQNLNHDAMYWYRQDPGQGLRLIYYSQIVNDFQKGDIAEGYSVSREKKESFPLTVTSAQKNPTAFYLCASSVLRGASNQPQHFGDGTRLSIL.

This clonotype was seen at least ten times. CDR3 region: CAISESKGSTEAFF. CDR3 DNA sequence: TGTGCCATCAGTGAGTCGAAGGGTAGCACTGAAGCTTTCTTT. This chain joins TRBV10-3 and TRBJ1-1; D ambiguous. The CDR3 is 14 residues long. Germline V gives CDR1 ENHRY, CDR2 SYGVKD. Between the trimmed V and J ends, which lost 0 bases and 4 bases, there was a span of 9 bases.

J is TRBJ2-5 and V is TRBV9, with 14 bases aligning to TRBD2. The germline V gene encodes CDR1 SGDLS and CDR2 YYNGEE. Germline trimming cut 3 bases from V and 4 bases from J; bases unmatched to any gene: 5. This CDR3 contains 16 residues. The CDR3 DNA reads TGTGCCAGCAGCGGGACTAGCGGGAGGCCAATAGAGACCCAGTACTTC. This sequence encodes CASSGTSGRPIETQYF. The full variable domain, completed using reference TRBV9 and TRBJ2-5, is DSGVTQTPKHLITATGQRVTLRCSPRSGDLSVYWYQQSLDQGLQFLIQYYNGEERAKGNILERFSAQQFPDLHSELNLSSLELGDSALYFCASSGTSGRPIETQYFGPGTRLLVL.

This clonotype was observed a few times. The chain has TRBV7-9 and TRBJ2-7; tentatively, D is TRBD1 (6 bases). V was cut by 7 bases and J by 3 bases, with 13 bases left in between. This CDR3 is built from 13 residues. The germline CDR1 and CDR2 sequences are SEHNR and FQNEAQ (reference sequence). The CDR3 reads CASMGTTIYEQYF. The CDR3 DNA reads TGTGCCAGCATGGGGACAACTATCTACGAGCAGTACTTC. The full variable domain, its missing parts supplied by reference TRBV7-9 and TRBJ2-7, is DTGVSQNPRHKITKRGQNVTFRCDPISEHNRLYWYRQTLGQGPEFLTYFQNEAQLEKSRLLSDRFSAERPKGSFSTLEIQRTEQGDSAMYLCASMGTTIYEQYFGPGTRLTVT.

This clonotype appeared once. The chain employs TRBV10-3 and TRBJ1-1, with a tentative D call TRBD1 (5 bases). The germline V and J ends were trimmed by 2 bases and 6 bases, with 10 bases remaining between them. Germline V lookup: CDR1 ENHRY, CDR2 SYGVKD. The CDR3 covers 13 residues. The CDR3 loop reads CAISEPGTAEAFF. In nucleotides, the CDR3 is TGTGCCATCAGTGAGCCAGGGACCGCTGAAGCTTTCTTT.

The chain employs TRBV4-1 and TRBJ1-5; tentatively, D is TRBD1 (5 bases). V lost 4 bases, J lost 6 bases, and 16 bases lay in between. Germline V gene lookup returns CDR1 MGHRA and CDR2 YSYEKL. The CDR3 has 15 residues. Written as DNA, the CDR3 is TGCGCCAGCAGCCCTGGGCTGAGGGGCGGTCAGCCCCAGCATTTT. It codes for CASSPGLRGGQPQHF.

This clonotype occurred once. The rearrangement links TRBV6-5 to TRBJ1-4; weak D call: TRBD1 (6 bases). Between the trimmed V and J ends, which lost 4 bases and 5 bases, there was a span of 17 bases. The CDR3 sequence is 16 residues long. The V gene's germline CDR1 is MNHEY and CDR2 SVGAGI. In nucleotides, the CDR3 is TGTGCCAGCAGTTCCTTTAGGGGGGTACCCAATGAAAAACTGTTTTTT. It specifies CASSSFRGVPNEKLFF.

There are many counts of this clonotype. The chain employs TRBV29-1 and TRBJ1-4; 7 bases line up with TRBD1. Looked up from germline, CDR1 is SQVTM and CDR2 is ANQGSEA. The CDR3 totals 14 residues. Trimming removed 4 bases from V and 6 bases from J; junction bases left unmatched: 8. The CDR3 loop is CSVGRSGQHEKLFF. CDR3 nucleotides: TGCAGCGTTGGCCGGTCGGGACAGCATGAAAAACTGTTTTTT.

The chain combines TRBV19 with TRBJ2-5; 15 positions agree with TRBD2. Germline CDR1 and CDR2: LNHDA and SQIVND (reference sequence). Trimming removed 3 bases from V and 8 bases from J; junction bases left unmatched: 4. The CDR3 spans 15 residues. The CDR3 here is CASSITGLAGGTQYF. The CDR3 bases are TGTGCCAGTAGTATCACGGGACTAGCGGGGGGTACCCAGTACTTC.